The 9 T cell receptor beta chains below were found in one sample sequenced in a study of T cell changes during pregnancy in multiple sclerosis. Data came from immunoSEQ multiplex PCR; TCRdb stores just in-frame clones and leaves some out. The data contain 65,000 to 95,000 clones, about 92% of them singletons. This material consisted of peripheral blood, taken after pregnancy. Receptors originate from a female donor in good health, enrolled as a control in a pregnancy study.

The CDR3 coding sequence is TGTGCCAGTAGTCTACGCCAACTAGCGGGGGGGCCAGATACGCAGTATTTT. This sequence encodes CASSLRQLAGGPDTQYF. The J gene is TRBJ2-3, the V gene TRBV19; 13 nucleotides match TRBD2. Germline-derived CDR1 and CDR2 are LNHDA and SQIVND (reference sequence). V shed 5 bases and J 4 bases; nucleotides not matched to a gene: 9. The CDR3 loop spans 17 amino acids.

This CDR3 is CAWSVRGQPQHF. CDR3 DNA sequence: TGTGCCTGGAGTGTAAGGGGTCAGCCCCAGCATTTT. The chain has TRBV30 and TRBJ1-5; D may be TRBD1 (5 bases). Germline V gives CDR1 GTSNPN, CDR2 SVGIG (reference sequence). This CDR3 region has 12 residues. V lost 0 bases and J 6 bases, leaving 6 bases between the germline ends.

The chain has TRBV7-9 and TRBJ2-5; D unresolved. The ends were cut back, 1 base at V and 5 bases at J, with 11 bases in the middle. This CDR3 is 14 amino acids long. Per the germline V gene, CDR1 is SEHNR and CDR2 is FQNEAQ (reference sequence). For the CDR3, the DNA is TGTGCCAGCAGCTTAGTTCCGGGTTGGGAGACCCAGTACTTC. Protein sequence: CASSLVPGWETQYF.

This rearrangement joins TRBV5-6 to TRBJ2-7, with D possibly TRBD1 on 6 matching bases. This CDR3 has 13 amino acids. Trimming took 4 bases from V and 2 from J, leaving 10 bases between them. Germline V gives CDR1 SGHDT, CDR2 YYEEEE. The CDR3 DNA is TGTGCCAGCAGCCCTAACAGGGCCTACGAGCAGTACTTC. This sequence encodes CASSPNRAYEQYF.

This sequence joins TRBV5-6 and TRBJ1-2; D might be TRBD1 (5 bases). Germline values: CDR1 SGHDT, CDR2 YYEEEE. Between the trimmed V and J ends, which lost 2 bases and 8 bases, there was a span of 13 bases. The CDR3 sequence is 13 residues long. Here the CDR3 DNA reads TGTGCCAGCAGCTTATTGCAGGGCGGCGGCTACACCTTC. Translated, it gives CASSLLQGGGYTF.

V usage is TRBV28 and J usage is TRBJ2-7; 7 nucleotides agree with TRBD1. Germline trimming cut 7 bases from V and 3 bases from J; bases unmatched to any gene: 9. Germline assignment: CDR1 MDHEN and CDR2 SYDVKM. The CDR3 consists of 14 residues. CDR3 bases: TGTGCCAGCAAGGTAGGGGGCCCCCACTACGAGCAGTACTTC. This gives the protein CASKVGGPHYEQYF.

DNA of the CDR3: TGTGCCAGCAGCTTAACTTACAGGGGTGGTACGGAGACCCAGTACTTC. The encoded protein is CASSLTYRGGTETQYF. This sequence joins TRBV11-2 and TRBJ2-5, with 7 bases aligning to TRBD1. The CDR3 runs 16 residues. Germline V CDR1 and CDR2: SGHAT, FQNNGV. V gave up 2 bases and J gave up 5 bases; unmatched junction bases: 11.

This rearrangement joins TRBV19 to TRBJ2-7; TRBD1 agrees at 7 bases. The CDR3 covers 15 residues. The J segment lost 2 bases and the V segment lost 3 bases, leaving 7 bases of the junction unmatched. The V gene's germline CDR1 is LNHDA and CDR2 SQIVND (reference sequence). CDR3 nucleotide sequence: TGTGCCAGTAGTATCCGGACAGGTGGGGCCTACGAGCAGTACTTC. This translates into CASSIRTGGAYEQYF.

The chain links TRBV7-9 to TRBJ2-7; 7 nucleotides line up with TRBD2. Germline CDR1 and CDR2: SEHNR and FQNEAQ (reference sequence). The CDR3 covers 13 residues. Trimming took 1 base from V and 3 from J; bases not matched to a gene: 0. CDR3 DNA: TGTGCCAGCAGCTTAGGGGGGGGCTACGAGCAGTACTTC. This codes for CASSLGGGYEQYF.